This TCR beta chain emerged from a study of shared clonotypes between healthy human individuals (dated by TCRdb to about 2020). With regard to the full study: The cohort comprised a couple of women and a few men aged 18 to 49 years. Different laboratories and diverse techniques were used to prepare libraries and sequence TCR repertoires, to increase sequencing depth and limit assay-specific biases. To estimate repertoire size and how much clonotype sharing occurs between individuals, the study deeply sequenced the blood TCR repertoires of five or six healthy adults. For each donor, CD4 naive and CD4 memory were each run on three plates, CD8 naive on two plates, and CD8 memory on one plate. Each donor's leukapheresis produced roughly between roughly 0.85 and 9.5 billion PBMCs. Study-wide findings and limitations: Pairwise subsampling indicated that sequencing depth was expected to affect the degree of clonotype sharing among donors. Compared with non-shared clonotypes, clonotypes shared by all four sorted-subset donors had higher generation probabilities. Larger estimated clonotype richness was generally found for naive subsets than for memory subsets. Even with the large sequencing depth, rarefaction of the sorted-subset datasets indicated that sequencing was incomplete. Approximately 5% of naive CD4, 3.5% of naive CD8, approximately 2% of memory CD4, and 0.35% to 0.4% of memory CD8 clonotypes were shared across four donors. The genetic and exposure-history diversity represented was limited by the small number of donors. Sampling was limited to blood, and TCR repertoires in tissue likely differ from TCR repertoires in blood.

As for this clone: Its recognized antigen is unknown. The record has no base qualities; no much larger clone is one base away.

CD8 naive samples consisted of CD45RO-negative cells that were positively selected for CCR7, yielding a CD45RA+CCR7+ population without TemRA cells. The donors were healthy, HIV-negative adults with no recently reported acute infections or vaccinations. Only Caucasian adults living in Nashville, Tennessee, USA were represented among the donors. After blood collection by leukapheresis, PBMCs were isolated using Ficoll-Histopaque density gradient centrifugation and then cryopreserved in the vapor phase of liquid nitrogen. Analytical flow cytometry was used to check the purity and quantity of every magnetically sorted T cell population. Genomic DNA was isolated from each sorted fraction and quantified by UV absorbance on a Nanodrop 2000c. Using the deep immunoSEQ assay, multiplex PCR amplified TCR CDR3 regions from genomic DNA. For each cell subset, the extracted genomic DNA was distributed evenly across all wells of several immunoSEQ 96-well plates, and each plate served as one replicate. Each replicate PCR for sorted subsets received approximately 200 ng genomic DNA, equal to about 30,000 T cell genomes. The purified libraries were quantified using a Qubit 3.0 fluorometer, sized with a Bioanalyzer 2100, and then quantified again using the KAPA Library Quantification kit. Every immunoSEQ 96-well plate was sequenced on a dedicated single-read 150-cycle Illumina NextSeq 550 flow cell. Per the source publication's procedure: Because only junctional sequences without quality scores were contained in the immunoSEQ output, filtering matching that applied to full-length reads could not be performed. To assign V/J genes and CDR3, sequences were annotated against IMGT germline references using PyIR, a Python wrapper for IgBLAST v1.9. Reads with weak V/J assignments (E-value above 1e-6), missing CDR3, stop codons, out-of-frame junctions, or ambiguous translated residues were removed. A V3J clonotype was defined by an identical inferred V gene, J gene, and CDR3 amino acid sequence. To compute the percentage overlap between repertoires, the number of shared unique clonotypes was divided by the size of the smaller repertoire. Richness of each repertoire was evaluated using RTK rarefaction, the Chao1 estimator, and Recon v2.1 estimates of unobserved clonotypes. OLGA was used to compute generation probabilities for all TCRbeta clonotypes that the gDNA method yielded from four donors. In its TCRdb copy, this immuneACCESS table keeps in-frame sequences only and misses some clones. Where compared with another copy, unresolved V genes explain less than half of these, and the others have no known cause. V and J calls and clone size follow that table, whereas D and trimming were derived from the DNA. Present in this sample are about 1,800,000 clones, about 95% of which were seen just once. The top ten hold more than 0.9% of the sample.

The germline V gene provides CDR1 SGHDN and CDR2 FVKESK. The CDR3 numbers 14 residues from cysteine through phenylalanine. Left in the record is the CDR3 DNA by itself, 42 bases read in frame from the first base. V loses 0 bases of germline sequence and J loses 2 bases, and the interval between the two ends is 8 bases. The specimen sequenced was naive CD8+ T cells sorted from blood. Read against the paper, the sample's cell subset or site label means: CD45RA+CCR7+. This clonotype was obtained from a man aged 18 to 35 in good health. The rearranged segments are TRBV14 and TRBJ2-7; no D gene is confidently identified. The nucleotide sequence reads TGTGCCAGCAGCCAAGATGAAGAGACCTACGAGCAGTACTTC. Translated, this gives CASSQDEETYEQYF.